This TCR beta chain was retrieved from a study of CD8+CD57+ T cells in acquired aplastic anemia. In the study overall: DNA per sorted CD4+ or CD8+ sample ranged about 0.2 to 27.4 ug, averaging approximately 3.3 ug. Healthy donors yielded some 9.9 million CD4+ cell reads on average. Notes on the study in general: Statistical testing detected no significant gap in CD8+ Simpson's diversity between patients and controls. Sharing between patients and controls was observed for twenty-nine CD8+ CDR3 sequences.

At least ten counts were recorded for this clonotype. What it binds is not known. TCR beta VDJ and CDR3 profiles were obtained from a genomic DNA template. Using its own MiXCR run on the reads, TCRdb lists one record per CDR3 protein. The sample holds about 190,000 distinct CDR3 sequences, roughly half seen once. This CDR3 spans 15 amino acids. V lost 5 bases to trimming and J lost 1 base, with 12 bases between them. The germline gives CDR1 SGHTA, CDR2 FQGNSA. The sequence was obtained from a human donor in good health, serving as a control. The chain is built from TRBV7-2 and TRBJ1-3, with a weak D call TRBD1 (6 bases). Input material: sorted CD4+, CD8+, or CD8+CD57+ T cells (not recorded which) from PBMCs. For the CDR3, the DNA is TGTGCCAGCAGCGACGCAGGGGTTTCTGGAAACACCATATATTTT. It translates to CASSDAGVSGNTIYF.